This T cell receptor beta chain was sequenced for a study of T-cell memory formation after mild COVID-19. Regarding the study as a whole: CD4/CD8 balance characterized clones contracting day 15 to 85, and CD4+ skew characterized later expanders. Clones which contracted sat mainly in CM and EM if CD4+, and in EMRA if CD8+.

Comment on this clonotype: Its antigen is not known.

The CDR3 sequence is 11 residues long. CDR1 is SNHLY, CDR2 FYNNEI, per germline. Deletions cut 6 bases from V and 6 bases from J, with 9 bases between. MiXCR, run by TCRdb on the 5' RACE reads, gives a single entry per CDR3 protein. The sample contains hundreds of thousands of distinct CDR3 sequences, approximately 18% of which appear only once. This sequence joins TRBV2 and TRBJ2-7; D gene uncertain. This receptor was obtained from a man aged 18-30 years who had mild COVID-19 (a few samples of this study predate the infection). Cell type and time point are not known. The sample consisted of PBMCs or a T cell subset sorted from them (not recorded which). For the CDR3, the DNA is TGTGCCAGCAGGGCGTTATCCGAGCAGTACTTC. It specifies CASRALSEQYF.